This T cell receptor beta chain was sequenced for a study of Ad26.COV2.S vaccination and SARS-CoV-2 variants. On the study more broadly: It was the COV1001 Ad26.COV2.S trial arm that included the donor.

Overall study results and limits: Spike-specific TCR breadth was greater in vaccine than placebo recipients.

Using immunoSEQ multiplex PCR, the repertoire was profiled, and TCRdb retains in-frame clones only, with some absent. The sample has under 250,000 clones, about 83% seen once. This clone was detected a few times. No antigen is known for it. As to treatment: approximately 18 received Ad26.COV2.S at low or high dose, single or two shots; about 5 received placebo; per-sample allocation not given. Sampling was done on day 63 after the first vaccine or placebo injection. This adult donor, from Boston, was 18-55 years old. V lost 2 bases and J lost 1, with 8 bases in between. This CDR3 spans 14 amino acids. Germline V gene data show CDR1 as MRHNA and CDR2 as SNTAGT.

The sample in question was peripheral blood, obtained in a trial of Ad26.COV2.S vaccine versus placebo. The receptor's source is a person between 18 and 65 years old who received the Ad26.COV2.S COVID-19 vaccine or a placebo. The gene calls are TRBV6-4 and TRBJ1-1; D gene uncertain. CDR3 residues: CASSDTSRNTEAFF. CDR3 DNA sequence: TGTGCCAGCAGTGACACCTCCAGGAACACTGAAGCTTTCTTT.